This T cell receptor beta chain was identified in a study of identical twins. For this clonotype: What it recognizes is unknown.

Unique molecular identifiers were present on the cDNA, and a universal primer site came from template switching. TCRdb reprocessed the 5' RACE reads via MiXCR and lists one record per CDR3 protein. The repertoire holds roughly 700,000 distinct CDR3 sequences, with 8.6% as singletons. Study observations and caveats: Abundant beta clonotypes from cord blood had fewer insertions, unlike memory repertoires, which showed none. Models, which agreed with sharing between unrelated individuals, nonetheless underestimated the out-of-frame TCR alpha sharing seen in monozygotic twins.

The CDR3 is made up of 14 amino acids. CDR1 is SGHRS, CDR2 YFSETQ, per germline. Trimming at V came to 4 bases and at J to 5 bases, leaving 9 bases not matched to a gene. With no exceptions, donors were healthy Caucasians. The sample was also linked to a second study, of yellow fever vaccine responses in identical twins.

This receptor was taken from a young woman in good health. This rearrangement joins TRBV5-1 to TRBJ2-7, with 7 positions matching TRBD1. The sample taken for sequencing was PBMCs. The CDR3 loop reads CASSKGTVGDEQYF. The CDR3 nucleotides are TGCGCCAGCAGCAAAGGGACAGTTGGAGACGAGCAGTACTTC.